Each of the 21 T cell receptor beta chains below was sequenced from the same sample in a study of T-cell memory formation after mild COVID-19. TCRdb reprocessed the 5' RACE reads via MiXCR and lists one record per CDR3 protein. The data contain fewer than 40,000 distinct CDR3 sequences, just under 8% of them seen just once; the ten biggest clones take up 25% to 35%. Sequencing was done on a sample of PBMCs or a T cell subset sorted from them (not recorded which). These receptor sequences come from a man in his late teens or twenties who had mild COVID-19 (a few samples of this study predate the infection). Cell type and time point are not known.

Many counts were recorded for this clonotype. This rearrangement joins TRBV20-1 to TRBJ2-5, with TRBD1 matching 7 bases. The V and J ends lost 4 bases and 6 bases, in that order; junction bases with no gene match: 5. Germline V lookup: CDR1 DFQATT, CDR2 SNEGSKA (reference sequence). This CDR3 region has 12 residues. CDR3 sequence reads: CSAKRTGKTQYF. CDR3 DNA sequence: TGCAGTGCTAAAAGGACAGGAAAGACCCAGTACTTC.

In its sample, this clonotype was seen many times. The chain is built from TRBV25-1 and TRBJ1-4; TRBD1 might be the D (5 bases). Between the trimmed V and J ends, which lost 1 base and 8 bases, there was a span of 17 bases. Germline assignment: CDR1 MGHDK and CDR2 SYGVNS. The CDR3 consists of 16 residues. CDR3 DNA sequence: TGTGCCAGCAGTGAATCCCCGGCAGGGATCGGAGAAAAACTGTTTTTT. This codes for CASSESPAGIGEKLFF.

In its sample, this clonotype was seen many times. This rearrangement joins TRBV6-5 to TRBJ1-2; 7 bases match TRBD1. The CDR3 contains 17 residues. V was pared by 0 bases and J by 3 bases, with 10 bases of the junction left unmatched. Germline V lookup: CDR1 MNHEY, CDR2 SVGAGI. CDR3: CASSYSIGSQGDYGYTF. The CDR3 region has the DNA TGTGCCAGCAGTTACTCGATAGGTTCCCAGGGGGACTATGGCTACACCTTC.

This clonotype was seen ten or more times. The chain recombines TRBV20-1 with TRBJ2-5; a possible D gene is TRBD2 (7 bases). The CDR3 sequence is 12 residues long. Germline lookup yields CDR1 DFQATT and CDR2 SNEGSKA (reference sequence). V lost 8 bases and J 4 bases, leaving 14 bases between the germline ends. CDR3 amino acids: CSPKGGGETQYF. CDR3 sequence (DNA): TGCAGTCCCAAAGGGGGGGGAGAGACCCAGTACTTC.

The gene calls are TRBV3-1 and TRBJ2-1; 10 bases map to TRBD1. Germline trimming cut 4 bases from V and 0 bases from J; bases unmatched to any gene: 3. The germline CDR1 and CDR2 sequences are LGHDT and YNNKEL (reference sequence). The CDR3 totals 16 residues. The DNA of the CDR3 is TGTGCCAGCAGCCTCGGACAGGGGGACTCCTACAATGAGCAGTTCTTC. Protein: CASSLGQGDSYNEQFF.

This clonotype has ten or more counts. V usage is TRBV4-3 and J usage is TRBJ2-3, with 12 bases matching TRBD2. Germline lookup yields CDR1 LGHNA and CDR2 YSLEER. The CDR3 is 17 residues long. The trim removed 0 bases at V and 3 bases at J, leaving 4 bases unmatched. DNA of the CDR3: TGCGCCAGCAGCCAAGAACTAGCGGGGGGCCCGACAGATACGCAGTATTTT. Translated: CASSQELAGGPTDTQYF.

As DNA, the CDR3 is TGTGCCAGCAGTGACTCGAGGGTAGGGGATGCAGATACGCAGTATTTT. Encoded protein: CASSDSRVGDADTQYF. The chain carries TRBV6-4 and TRBJ2-3, with D possibly being TRBD1 or TRBD2 (5 bases each). Trimming stripped 0 bases from V and 4 bases from J, with 14 bases between. The CDR3 length is 16 residues. Germline V gene lookup returns CDR1 MRHNA and CDR2 SNTAGT.

The chain combines TRBV7-8 with TRBJ2-1; 7 bases are shared with TRBD2. CDR3 length equals 16 residues. V lost 5 bases and J lost 6; bases outside the gene matches: 13. Germline CDR1 is SGHVS and CDR2 is FQNEAQ. This CDR3 is CASSPRERGVFNEQFF. The CDR3 region has the DNA TGTGCCAGCAGCCCGAGGGAGCGGGGAGTGTTCAATGAGCAGTTCTTC. The whole variable domain, remainder taken from reference TRBV7-8 and TRBJ2-1, is GAGVSQSPRYKVAKRGQDVALRCDPISGHVSLFWYQQALGQGPEFLTYFQNEAQLDKSGLPSDRFFAERPEGSVSTLKIQRTQQEDSAVYLCASSPRERGVFNEQFFGPGTRLTVL.

The V and J genes are TRBV27 and TRBJ2-7; D unresolved. This CDR3 is built from 14 residues. In germline, CDR1 is MNHEY, CDR2 SMNVEV (reference sequence). The ends were cut back, 8 bases at V and 2 bases at J, with 16 bases in the middle. DNA of the CDR3: TGTGCCAGCCGAGAAGCGCAGCCACCCTACGAGCAGTACTTC. This sequence encodes CASREAQPPYEQYF.

This clonotype was recorded at least ten times. This rearrangement joins TRBV6-5 to TRBJ2-3; a weak D match, TRBD2 (6 bases). The ends were cut back, 6 bases at V and 0 bases at J, with 7 bases in the middle. CDR3 length: 13 residues. The germline V gene encodes CDR1 MNHEY and CDR2 SVGAGI. Here the CDR3 DNA reads TGTGCCAGCAGAGGGACTAGCACAGATACGCAGTATTTT. It yields the protein CASRGTSTDTQYF.

Ten or more counts support this clonotype. V usage is TRBV4-1 and J usage is TRBJ2-1; D is unclear. The CDR3 length is 17 residues. Per germline, CDR1 MGHRA and CDR2 YSYEKL. Trimming took 7 bases from V and 4 from J, leaving 23 bases between them. The CDR3 DNA is TGCGCCAGCACTTTCCAGGTCGGTATGACGACGTACAATGAGCAGTTCTTC. Amino acids: CASTFQVGMTTYNEQFF.

At least ten counts were recorded for this clonotype. The chain carries TRBV7-2 and TRBJ2-2, with D unresolved. Trimming stripped 5 bases from V and 7 bases from J, with 11 bases between. CDR3 length equals 13 residues. Germline CDR1 reads SGHTA; CDR2 reads FQGNSA. CDR3 residues: CASSQLNRGELFF. The CDR3 nucleotides read TGTGCCAGCAGCCAGCTCAACCGCGGGGAGCTGTTTTTT.

This clonotype was seen repeatedly, ten times or more. The rearrangement uses TRBV12-3 or TRBV12-4 and TRBJ2-4; D is perhaps TRBD1 (5 bases). The CDR3 is 13 amino acids. Trimming stripped 6 bases from V and 5 bases from J, with 11 bases between. The CDR3 bases are TGTGCCAGCAGCCGTGGGGCGGAAAACATTCAGTACTTC. It yields the protein CASSRGAENIQYF.

This clonotype has ten or more counts. The J gene is TRBJ1-2, the V gene TRBV20-1; a weak D match, TRBD1 (5 bases). From germline, CDR1 is DFQATT and CDR2 SNEGSKA (reference sequence). V dropped 0 bases and J dropped 3 bases, with 20 bases sitting between them. This CDR3 region has 17 residues. The CDR3 loop reads CSARDKQWGPPDYGYTF. CDR3 bases: TGCAGTGCTAGAGACAAACAGTGGGGACCCCCCGACTATGGCTACACCTTC.

In its sample, this clonotype was seen a few times. The chain couples TRBV6-2 or TRBV6-3 to TRBJ2-3; D is undetermined. The CDR3 contains 15 residues. Germline values: CDR1 MNHEY, CDR2 SVGEGT. V lost 7 bases and J 2 bases, leaving 16 bases between the germline ends. The CDR3, as DNA: TGTGCCAGCAACGACTCGGGCGGCTCCACAGATACGCAGTATTTT. This translates into CASNDSGGSTDTQYF.

This clonotype was found a few times. The rearrangement joins TRBV23-1 to TRBJ1-4; tentatively, D is TRBD1 (5 bases). TRBV23-1 is reported as an ORF; its role is uncertain. This CDR3 is 14 amino acids long. V shed 5 bases and J shed 8 bases, with 15 bases lying between them. CDR3 amino acids: CASSTAIRGEKLFF. The CDR3 DNA is TGCGCCAGCAGTACGGCAATCCGGGGGGAAAAACTGTTTTTT.

This clonotype was seen many times. This chain uses TRBV5-1 with TRBJ2-5; D could derive from TRBD1 or TRBD2 (5 bases each). This CDR3 contains 13 residues. Trimming removed 1 base from V and 4 bases from J, with 8 bases in between. CDR1 is SGHRS, CDR2 YFSETQ, per germline. CDR3 in DNA: TGCGCCAGCAGCTTGTACGGGACAGAGACCCAGTACTTC. Protein: CASSLYGTETQYF.

The sample holds many counts of this clonotype. The chain has TRBV7-9 and TRBJ2-5; a possible D gene is TRBD2 (5 bases). V was shortened by 6 bases and J by 1 base, with 9 bases between the two germline ends. This CDR3 contains 13 residues. Per the germline V gene, CDR1 is SEHNR and CDR2 is FQNEAQ (reference sequence). The DNA of the CDR3 is TGTGCCAGCAGTGAGGGTGTCCAAGAGACCCAGTACTTC. This sequence encodes CASSEGVQETQYF.

This clonotype showed up many times. The J gene is TRBJ2-5, the V gene TRBV15; D may be TRBD2 (5 bases). In germline, CDR1 is LNHNV, CDR2 YYDKDF (reference sequence). Trimming took off 0 bases at V and 4 bases at J, with 9 bases between the two ends. The length of the CDR3 is 14 residues. The DNA of the CDR3 is TGTGCCACCAGCAGAGAGGCGGGCCTAGAGACCCAGTACTTC. Residues: CATSREAGLETQYF.

The chain uses TRBV7-3 and TRBJ2-3, with D perhaps TRBD2 (6 bases). The CDR3 length is 14 residues. V was trimmed by 3 bases and J by 5 bases, leaving 12 bases between them. Germline CDR1 is SGHTA and CDR2 is FQGTGA. CDR3 sequence (DNA): TGTGCCAGCAGCTTGGCAGGGAGGCGAGATACGCAGTATTTT. This gives the protein CASSLAGRRDTQYF.

This clonotype was seen ten or more times. The J gene is TRBJ2-3, the V gene TRBV4-1; D gene ambiguous. In germline, CDR1 is MGHRA, CDR2 YSYEKL. Deletions cut 0 bases from V and 4 bases from J, with 8 bases between. The CDR3 has 14 amino acids. The CDR3 here is CASSQDPPADTQYF. Here the CDR3 DNA reads TGCGCCAGCAGCCAAGATCCCCCCGCAGATACGCAGTATTTT.